Listed below are T cell receptor beta chains from one sample, sequenced in a study of human T cells and chemical hapten exposure. TCRdb independently ran MiXCR on the RACE reads; one entry per CDR3 protein. The sample has 84,000 or so distinct CDR3 sequences, around 9.6% seen once. Sequenced here: whole blood, sampled in connection with sensitization to the hapten diphenylcyclopropenone (DPC). The receptors originated from a woman younger than 45 with alopecia areata. Some clones in this sample may be carry-over from other donors' samples. The CDR3 runs from the conserved cysteine through the conserved F or W. The D gene is left open where the match is weak.

CATESGTSDYEQYF	TRBV10-3	TRBJ2-7	TRBD2
CASSLDWGSGFHEQFF	TRBV5-1	TRBJ2-1	.
CASSPRGSRWHEQFF	TRBV3-1	TRBJ2-1	.
CASSLPTGSEKLFF	TRBV28	TRBJ1-4	TRBD1
CASRRGLADTDTQYF	TRBV10-1	TRBJ2-3	TRBD2
CSARLILGGAMEVNEQFF	TRBV20-1	TRBJ2-1	TRBD2
CASSAERDTTDTQYF	TRBV25-1	TRBJ2-3	.
CASSDPEGWGLADTQYF	TRBV25-1	TRBJ2-3	.
CASSTFPGQGELNTEAFF	TRBV6-2/TRBV6-3	TRBJ1-1	TRBD1
CASSYDSSYGYTF	TRBV6-6	TRBJ1-2	.
CASSRWVYEQYF	TRBV28	TRBJ2-7	.
CASSQIGTSTYEQYF	TRBV4-3	TRBJ2-7	TRBD2
CSVEKTANTEAFF	TRBV29-1	TRBJ1-1	.
CASSPEGRGYTF	TRBV27	TRBJ1-2	.
CASSLGGGSYNEQFF	TRBV10-2	TRBJ2-1	.
CASSLSPDTEAFF	TRBV5-5	TRBJ1-1	.
CSAGRGGFNEQFF	TRBV20-1	TRBJ2-1	.
CASSLVGRGPSYEQYF	TRBV7-8	TRBJ2-7	.
CASSEGRGYNSPLHF	TRBV2	TRBJ1-6	.
CASRASSSSYEQYF	TRBV6-6	TRBJ2-7	.
CASSEAAGKNSPLHF	TRBV2	TRBJ1-6	.
CASSYSGTGGDTQYF	TRBV6-2/TRBV6-3	TRBJ2-3	.
CASTPRPTVDTEAFF	TRBV5-8	TRBJ1-1	.
CASSYGTGNTIYF	TRBV5-6	TRBJ1-3	.
CSARGLAGRLYNEQFF	TRBV20-1	TRBJ2-1	TRBD2
CASSIGTRGTGELFF	TRBV19	TRBJ2-2	.
CSARPDLNTGELFF	TRBV20-1	TRBJ2-2	.
CASRLYSNSPLHF	TRBV6-2/TRBV6-3	TRBJ1-6	.
CASSVLEGTGELFF	TRBV19	TRBJ2-2	.
CSVVALNTEAFF	TRBV29-1	TRBJ1-1	.
CSARRDSNSYEQYF	TRBV20-1	TRBJ2-7	TRBD1
CASSSPGEESPLHF	TRBV6-5	TRBJ1-6	.
CASSAKGGSGTDTQYF	TRBV9	TRBJ2-3	.
CASSIDGGGHYEQYF	TRBV19	TRBJ2-7	TRBD2
CASSKDRAGGEQYF	TRBV18	TRBJ2-7	.
CSARTAEYGQPQHF	TRBV20-1	TRBJ1-5	.
CASSPLESGGTEAFF	TRBV18	TRBJ1-1	TRBD1
CASSFDRGDTEAFF	TRBV11-3	TRBJ1-1	TRBD1
CASSQDHGAEEKLFF	TRBV4-1	TRBJ1-4	.
CASSSPGLADNEQFF	TRBV5-4	TRBJ2-1	TRBD2
CASSIERGSAILDTQYF	TRBV19	TRBJ2-3	TRBD2
CASSPLGQGPGNTIYF	TRBV18	TRBJ1-3	TRBD1
CASSSQGNTIYF	TRBV7-2	TRBJ1-3	TRBD1
CASSLNGVGTEAFF	TRBV5-6	TRBJ1-1	.
CASSIDRERGYTF	TRBV5-1	TRBJ1-2	TRBD1
CASSLTQGNSPLHF	TRBV7-9	TRBJ1-6	.
CASSSSTGGDTQYF	TRBV11-3	TRBJ2-3	TRBD1
CASSQGGTVNQPQHF	TRBV14	TRBJ1-5	.
CATRNFNSPLHF	TRBV12-3/TRBV12-4	TRBJ1-6	.
CSAIGQGTNYGYTF	TRBV20-1	TRBJ1-2	TRBD1
CASSALNGPGTQYF	TRBV27	TRBJ2-5	.